The rows below give T cell receptor beta chains drawn from one sample of a study of spatial heterogeneity in lung cancer. Using its own MiXCR run on the 5' RACE reads, TCRdb lists one record per CDR3 protein. The sample shows 39,000 or so distinct CDR3 sequences, 8% to 11% of them seen only once. Sequenced here: PBMCs, sampled at follow-up. These receptors all come from a female donor with early-stage non-small cell lung cancer. Each CDR3 is given with its conserved first and last residue. A D gene is named only where the DNA matches it firmly. Expanded clones are given a class, and other clones once, few, many or no size at all.

cdr3_nt cdr3_aa j_call d_call clone_size v_call
TGTGCCAGCAACCTAAACGGCCGGACCTACGAGCAGTACTTC CASNLNGRTYEQYF TRBJ2-7 . many TRBV3-1
TGTGCCAGTAGTATAGGCACAGATACGCAGTATTTT CASSIGTDTQYF TRBJ2-3 . few TRBV19
TGTGCCAGCAGCTCAATCGCCCCGGACAGGGGAAAATTGGTGGGGAATGAGCAGTTCTTC CASSSIAPDRGKLVGNEQFF TRBJ2-1 TRBD1 . TRBV28
TGTGCCAGCAGCTTAGCCGGGTCGAGCAGAGATACGCAGTATTTT CASSLAGSSRDTQYF TRBJ2-3 . . TRBV11-1
TGCAGTGCGGGGGGTTTCCAGCGGGGCACAACAGATACGCAGTATTTT CSAGGFQRGTTDTQYF TRBJ2-3 TRBD2 many TRBV20-1
TGTGCCAGCTCACCTGGGACAGTGCGGGGAGGGGCCAACGTCCTGACTTTC CASSPGTVRGGANVLTF TRBJ2-6 . few TRBV18
TGTGCCAGCAGCTTGGAAGACTCCACATACCCCGGGGAGCTGTTTTTT CASSLEDSTYPGELFF TRBJ2-2 . few TRBV5-5
TGTGCCAGCAGTTTAGATTTGGGTTATGGCTACACCTTC CASSLDLGYGYTF TRBJ1-2 . . TRBV12-3/TRBV12-4
TGTGCCAGTAAACGGTATTATTCGTCGACCACTAACTATGGCTACACCTTC CASKRYYSSTTNYGYTF TRBJ1-2 . many TRBV19
TGTGCCAGTAGTATAGGAAGGGGGGCCTTGAACACCGGGGAGCTGTTTTTT CASSIGRGALNTGELFF TRBJ2-2 . many TRBV19
TGTGCCAGCAGCCGACCAGGGGCTCTCCTCTCTGGGGCCAACGTCCTGACTTTC CASSRPGALLSGANVLTF TRBJ2-6 . many TRBV5-4
TGCGCCAGCAGCCAGGTCCTGCCATCCTACGAGCAGTACTTC CASSQVLPSYEQYF TRBJ2-7 . many TRBV4-1
TGCGCCAGCAGCTTGCCCTTATCGACGGGAAATAATGAAAAACTGTTTTTT CASSLPLSTGNNEKLFF TRBJ1-4 . . TRBV5-1
TGCAGCGTGCGGACAGGGGGCGGCACCGGGGAGCTGTTTTTT CSVRTGGGTGELFF TRBJ2-2 TRBD1 many TRBV29-1
TGCAGTGCTAGATCCAGGACAGATCGAACACCTAGCACAGATACGCAGTATTTT CSARSRTDRTPSTDTQYF TRBJ2-3 . few TRBV20-1
TGTGCCAGCAGTGATACGGGGGAGGATCAGCCCCAGCATTTT CASSDTGEDQPQHF TRBJ1-5 . few TRBV2
TGCAGTGTAGTTCCCGGCGTCCACGAGCAGTACTTC CSVVPGVHEQYF TRBJ2-7 . . TRBV20-1
TGTGCCAGCAGCTTGATTGACAATCAGCCCCAGCATTTT CASSLIDNQPQHF TRBJ1-5 . medium-sized TRBV7-2
TGTGCCAGCAGCTCGCGGATCGCCGGGGAGCTGTTTTTT CASSSRIAGELFF TRBJ2-2 . many TRBV7-6
TGTGCCAGCAGCTTAGGTGACAGTGTATTTTCACCCCTCCACTTT CASSLGDSVFSPLHF TRBJ1-6 . few TRBV7-6
TGTGCCAGCAGCTTCCGGGAGGGAGATACGCAGTATTTT CASSFREGDTQYF TRBJ2-3 TRBD2 many TRBV5-5
TGTGCCACCAGTGCCCTGGGGACAGGGAATTCACCCCTCCACTTT CATSALGTGNSPLHF TRBJ1-6 TRBD1 few TRBV24-1
TGTGCCAGCAGTTACGCAGGTCTAAGCAATCAGCCCCAGCATTTT CASSYAGLSNQPQHF TRBJ1-5 . many TRBV6-2/TRBV6-3
TGCGCCAGCAGCTCCGACAGTCTCTCCTACGAGCAGTACTTC CASSSDSLSYEQYF TRBJ2-7 . many TRBV5-1
TGCGCCAGCAGCCACTCTACCGGGGACATCCTCAACAATGTCGGGGAGCTGTTTTTT CASSHSTGDILNNVGELFF TRBJ2-2 . few TRBV23-1
TGTGCCAGCAGCTCCACCGTGGCTGGGGCCAACGTCCTGACTTTC CASSSTVAGANVLTF TRBJ2-6 . . TRBV7-6
TGTGCCAGCAGCCTGGGACAGGGGAAGGGTGAAGCTTTCTTT CASSLGQGKGEAFF TRBJ1-1 TRBD1 many TRBV28
TGTGCCAGCAGCCTCGACAGCGGGGGGAGCACAGATACGCAGTATTTT CASSLDSGGSTDTQYF TRBJ2-3 TRBD2 many TRBV3-1
TGTGCCAGCAGCTTAGCGAGCCCGGCGGTCCCCTACGAGCAGTACTTC CASSLASPAVPYEQYF TRBJ2-7 . medium-sized TRBV7-8
TGTGCCAGACGGGCAACAGACACCGGGGAGCTGTTTTTT CARRATDTGELFF TRBJ2-2 . many TRBV7-9
TGTGCCAGCAGCTCCAGGGGGGGGCGTGAAGCTTTCTTT CASSSRGGREAFF TRBJ1-1 TRBD1 many TRBV11-2
TGTGCCAGCAGGCGTCCGGGACTAGGCGGGGGGGCCGCGAACACCGGGGAGCTGTTTTTT CASRRPGLGGGAANTGELFF TRBJ2-2 TRBD2 . TRBV12-3/TRBV12-4
TGTGCCAGCCTAAGCTTCGTCGCAGATACGCAGGATTTT CASLSFVADTQDF TRBJ2-3 . . TRBV7-9
TGTGCCAGCAGTTTATCCCCGGGGGTGAGGGGCTACACCTTC CASSLSPGVRGYTF TRBJ1-2 . few TRBV28
TGTGCCAGCAGCGAGGGTGGACAGGGCGATGAGCAGTTCTTC CASSEGGQGDEQFF TRBJ2-1 TRBD1 many TRBV9
TGTGCCAGCAGCCTACAGATGTCTGGGGCCAACGTCCTGACTTTC CASSLQMSGANVLTF TRBJ2-6 . . TRBV27
TGTGCCAGCAGCTTAGCGGGGAACTACGAGCAGTACTTC CASSLAGNYEQYF TRBJ2-7 . . TRBV7-9
TGCGCCAGCAGCCAAGATCAAGCGGTCCAAGGGCCCCAGCATTTT CASSQDQAVQGPQHF TRBJ1-5 . few TRBV4-1
TGCGCCAGCAGCGGGGGGACAGGGGTCCACAATGAGCAGTTCTTC CASSGGTGVHNEQFF TRBJ2-1 TRBD1 . TRBV5-1
TGTGCCTGTACCACCGGGACAGGGGACACAGATACGCAGTATTTT CACTTGTGDTDTQYF TRBJ2-3 TRBD1 many TRBV30
TGTGCCAGCAGCGACCGGGACAGGGGGCGTCAGCCCCAGCATTTT CASSDRDRGRQPQHF TRBJ1-5 TRBD1 . TRBV7-8
TGCAGCGTCCGACAGGTCCAAGGAACCTACGAGCAGTACTTC CSVRQVQGTYEQYF TRBJ2-7 . many TRBV29-1
TGTGCCAGCAGCTTTATGGGAATCAATCAGCCCCAGCATTTT CASSFMGINQPQHF TRBJ1-5 . many TRBV7-2
TGTGCCAGCAGCCCAGCCGGGTCTACCCTCGAGCAGTACTTC CASSPAGSTLEQYF TRBJ2-7 . . TRBV7-2
TGTGCTAGTGGTCGCTCACTTTTGGAGACCCAGTACTTC CASGRSLLETQYF TRBJ2-5 . few TRBV12-5
TGTGCCAGCAGCTTCCGGCCGGGGGACACTGAAGCTTTCTTT CASSFRPGDTEAFF TRBJ1-1 . many TRBV7-2
TGTGCCAGCAGCTTAGCACGGGGCGGATACAATGAGCAGTTCTTC CASSLARGGYNEQFF TRBJ2-1 . many TRBV7-9
TGTGCCAGTTACACCGGGACAGTCTGGAGGGGTACCGGGGAGCTGTTTTTT CASYTGTVWRGTGELFF TRBJ2-2 . . TRBV19
TGTGCCAGCAGTGAATCCAGCTCCTATAATTCACCCCTCCACTTT CASSESSSYNSPLHF TRBJ1-6 . many TRBV2
TGTGCCAGCAGCTTAACTCCGGCTCACGAGCAGTACTTC CASSLTPAHEQYF TRBJ2-7 . few TRBV7-2
TGTGCCAGCAGCCTTCGACTAGTTAACGAGCAGTTCTTC CASSLRLVNEQFF TRBJ2-1 . few TRBV3-1
TGTGCCAGCAGCGTACCCGCCTCAAGACCGACAGGGGGCAATCGGAATGAGCAGTTCTTC CASSVPASRPTGGNRNEQFF TRBJ2-1 TRBD1 few TRBV9
TGTGCCAGCAGCCCTTTGGGGGGTAGCACAGATACGCAGTATTTT CASSPLGGSTDTQYF TRBJ2-3 . few TRBV6-5
TGTGCCAGCAGCTACACAGGAGAAGAGACCCAGTACTTC CASSYTGEETQYF TRBJ2-5 . . TRBV6-5
TGCGCCAGCAGCTTGTGGGGGACGGCCACAGATACGCAGTATTTT CASSLWGTATDTQYF TRBJ2-3 . many TRBV5-1